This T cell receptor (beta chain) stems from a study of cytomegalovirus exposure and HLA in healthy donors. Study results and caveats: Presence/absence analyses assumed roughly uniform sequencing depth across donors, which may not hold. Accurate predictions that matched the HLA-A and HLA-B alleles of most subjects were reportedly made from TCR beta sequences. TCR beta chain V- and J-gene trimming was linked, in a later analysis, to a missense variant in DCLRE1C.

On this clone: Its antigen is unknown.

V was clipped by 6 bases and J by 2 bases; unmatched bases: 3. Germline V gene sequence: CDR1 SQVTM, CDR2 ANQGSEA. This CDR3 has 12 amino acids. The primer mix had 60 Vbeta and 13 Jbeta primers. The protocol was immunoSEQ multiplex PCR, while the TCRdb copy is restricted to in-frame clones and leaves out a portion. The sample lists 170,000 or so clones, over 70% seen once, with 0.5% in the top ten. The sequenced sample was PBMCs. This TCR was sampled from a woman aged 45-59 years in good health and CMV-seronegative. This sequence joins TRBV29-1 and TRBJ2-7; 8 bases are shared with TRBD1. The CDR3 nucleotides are TGCAGCGTCCGACAGGGGCCCTACGAGCAGTACTTC. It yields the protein CSVRQGPYEQYF.